This is a list of T cell receptor beta chains from one sample in a study of T-cell memory formation after mild COVID-19. TCRdb reprocessed the 5' RACE reads with MiXCR, giving one entry per CDR3 protein. This sample has more than 400,000 distinct CDR3 sequences; about 20% occur once, and the top ten carry 9% to 15%. Source material: PBMCs or a T cell subset sorted from them (not recorded which). Receptors originate from an adult woman who had mild COVID-19 (a few samples of this study predate the infection). Cell type and time point are not known. CDR3s include the opening cysteine and the closing phenylalanine or tryptophan. A D gene is named only where the DNA matches it firmly. Not all rows give a size; the values are once, few, many and, for expanded clones, a class.

>few|TRBV6-5|TRBD2|TRBJ2-7
TGTGCCAGCAACCCCCATTGGGGGGGAGAGGAGCAGTACTTC
CASNPHWGGEEQYF
>few|TRBV20-1|TRBD2|TRBJ2-3
TGCAGTGCTGACGAGCTAGCGGGGACCGATACGCAGTATTTT
CSADELAGTDTQYF
>few|TRBV4-3|TRBD2|TRBJ2-7
TGCGCCAGCAGCCAAGACTTGGGACTAGCGGGGACCTACGAGCAGTACTTC
CASSQDLGLAGTYEQYF
>NA|TRBV7-8|TRBD1|TRBJ2-1
TGTGCCAGCAGCTCCCCGGGACAGGGGGCGGATGAGCAGTTCTTC
CASSSPGQGADEQFF
>NA|TRBV20-1|NA|TRBJ2-3
TGCAGTGTCCCCAGTAGGACCCAGAGCACAGATACGCAGTATTTT
CSVPSRTQSTDTQYF
>NA|TRBV2|TRBD2|TRBJ2-3
TGTGCCAGCACCGAAGGGAGGGTCGCCACAGATACGCAGTATTTT
CASTEGRVATDTQYF
>NA|TRBV5-1|TRBD1|TRBJ2-5
TGCGCCAGCAGCCCAACAGGGGGCACAGAGACCCAGTACTTC
CASSPTGGTETQYF
>many|TRBV7-9|NA|TRBJ1-1
TGTGCCAGCAGTTCAGTTCTCGCAGCTGAAGCTTTCTTT
CASSSVLAAEAFF
>NA|TRBV24-1|NA|TRBJ2-1
TGTGCCACCAGTGATTTGTATGAGCAGTTCTTC
CATSDLYEQFF
>NA|TRBV18|NA|TRBJ2-6
TGTGCCAGCTCACCAACCGCAGGGTATGGGGCCAACGTCCTGACTTTC
CASSPTAGYGANVLTF
>NA|TRBV6-5|NA|TRBJ1-2
TGTGCCAGCAGCCCGGACAGACTAGCTAACTATGGCTACACCTTC
CASSPDRLANYGYTF
>NA|TRBV12-3/TRBV12-4|TRBD2|TRBJ2-7
TGTGCCAGCAGTTTGCCTAGCGGGGGTTCCTACGAGCAGTACTTC
CASSLPSGGSYEQYF
>NA|TRBV2|NA|TRBJ2-1
TGTGCCAGCAGTAGAAGGACCAACATTGGAAATGAGCAGTTCTTC
CASSRRTNIGNEQFF
>NA|TRBV5-1|NA|TRBJ2-5
TGCGCCAGCAGCTTTCCCGGGACTGACCCCAGGGAGACCCAGTACTTC
CASSFPGTDPRETQYF
>few|TRBV6-5|NA|TRBJ2-1
TGTGCCAGCAGTTACTCATTTCGGAGGGCCAATGAGCAGTTCTTC
CASSYSFRRANEQFF
>many|TRBV5-5|NA|TRBJ2-5
TGTGCCAGCAGCTTGGCCGCGGTTCAAGAGACCCAGTACTTC
CASSLAAVQETQYF
>NA|TRBV2|NA|TRBJ1-5
TGTGCCAGCAGTGGGACGTTGAATAGCAATCAGCCCCAGCATTTT
CASSGTLNSNQPQHF
>few|TRBV7-2|NA|TRBJ2-5
TGTGCCAGCAGCTCGCCTAGTCTCCAAGAGACCCAGTACTTC
CASSSPSLQETQYF
>NA|TRBV7-8|TRBD2|TRBJ2-7
TGTGCCAGCAGCTTAGCCGGATGGAGACTAGCGGGAAGCGAGCAGTACTTC
CASSLAGWRLAGSEQYF
>NA|TRBV5-1|NA|TRBJ2-6
TGCGCCAGCAGCCCCTCAACAGGCTCGACTAGCTCTGGGGCCAACGTCCTGACTTTC
CASSPSTGSTSSGANVLTF
>NA|TRBV29-1|TRBD1|TRBJ1-1
TGCAGCGTTGTCCGGACAGGGTGGCTCCGGAACACTGAAGCTTTCTTT
CSVVRTGWLRNTEAFF
>NA|TRBV4-2|NA|TRBJ2-1
TGTGCCAGCAGCCAAGATCTGCGGCTCGATGAGCAGTTCTTC
CASSQDLRLDEQFF
>many|TRBV5-1|NA|TRBJ1-2
TGTGCCAGCAGCTTGGACTATGGCTACACCTTC
CASSLDYGYTF
>few|TRBV4-3|NA|TRBJ2-5
TGCGCCAGCAGCCAAGATCCTTCAAGCGGGCAAGAGACCCAGTACTTC
CASSQDPSSGQETQYF
>NA|TRBV6-5|NA|TRBJ2-3
TGTGCCAGCAGTTACTCTCCCGGATCTAGCACAGATACGCAGTATTTT
CASSYSPGSSTDTQYF
>NA|TRBV6-6|NA|TRBJ1-1
TGTGCCAGCAGTTACTCGAACATGAACACTGAAGCTTTCTTT
CASSYSNMNTEAFF
>NA|TRBV6-5|NA|TRBJ2-3
TGTGCCAGCAGTTATAGTGGAAGAGGAGTAGATACGCAGTATTTT
CASSYSGRGVDTQYF